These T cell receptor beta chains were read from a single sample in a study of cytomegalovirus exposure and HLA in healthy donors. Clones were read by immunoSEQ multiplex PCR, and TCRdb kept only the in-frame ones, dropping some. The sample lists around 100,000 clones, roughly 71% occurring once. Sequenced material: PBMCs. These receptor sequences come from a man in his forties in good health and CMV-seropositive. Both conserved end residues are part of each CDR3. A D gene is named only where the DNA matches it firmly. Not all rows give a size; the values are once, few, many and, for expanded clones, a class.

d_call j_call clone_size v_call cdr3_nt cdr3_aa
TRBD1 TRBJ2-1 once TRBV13 TGTGCCAGCAGCTTCCTCGGACAGGGGTACAATGAGCAGTTCTTC CASSFLGQGYNEQFF
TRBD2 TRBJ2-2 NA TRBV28 TGTGCCAGCAGTTCGGGACTAGCGAACACCGGGGAGCTGTTTTTT CASSSGLANTGELFF
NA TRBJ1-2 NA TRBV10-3 TGTGCCATCAGTGAGTCAGGGAGCTACTATGGCTACACCTTC CAISESGSYYGYTF
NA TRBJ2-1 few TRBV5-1 TGCGCCAGCAGCGTTGCCTACAACAGGGTTCATGAGCAGTTCTTC CASSVAYNRVHEQFF
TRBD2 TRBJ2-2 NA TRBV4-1 TGCGCCAGCAGCCAAACTAGCGGCGGGACGAACACCGGGGAGCTGTTTTTT CASSQTSGGTNTGELFF
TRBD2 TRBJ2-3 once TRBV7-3 TGTGCCAGCAGCTTAACGGGGGGACTAGCGGGAGCGGGCGGCACAGATACGCAGTATTTT CASSLTGGLAGAGGTDTQYF
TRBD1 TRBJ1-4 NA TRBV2 TGTGCCAGCAGTGAGCCCCGACAGGGATCTAATGAAAAACTGTTTTTT CASSEPRQGSNEKLFF
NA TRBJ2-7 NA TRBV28 TGTGCCAGCAGTTTCGGGCAGGGGCTGTACGAGCAGTACTTC CASSFGQGLYEQYF
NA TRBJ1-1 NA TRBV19 TGTGCCAGTAGTATAAGTACAGCAGTGAACACTGAAGCTTTCTTT CASSISTAVNTEAFF
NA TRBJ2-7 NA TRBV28 TGTGCCAGCAGTTTCTTGGACTCGTCCTACGAGCAGTACTTC CASSFLDSSYEQYF
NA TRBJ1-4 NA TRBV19 TGTGCCAGTAGCCCTACAGGGCTTGTGAATGAAAAACTGTTTTTT CASSPTGLVNEKLFF
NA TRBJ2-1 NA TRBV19 TGTGCCAGTAGTATATGGCCGCCCGACTCCTACAATGAGCAGTTCTTC CASSIWPPDSYNEQFF
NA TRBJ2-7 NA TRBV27 TGTGCCAGCAGTTTCACCGGGACATCCTACGAGCAGTACTTC CASSFTGTSYEQYF
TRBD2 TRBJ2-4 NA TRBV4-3 TGCGCCAGCAGCCAAGATCTCGCGGGAGTCCCTTACTTC CASSQDLAGVPYF
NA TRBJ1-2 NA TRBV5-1 TGCGCCAGCAGCTTGGAGCCTGCCTATGGCTACACCTTC CASSLEPAYGYTF
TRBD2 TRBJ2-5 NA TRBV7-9 TGTGCCAGCAGCTTTACTAGCGGGAGTTCTTGGGAGACCCAGTACTTC CASSFTSGSSWETQYF
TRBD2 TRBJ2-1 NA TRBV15 TGTGCCACCAGCAGAGATTTTGGGACTAACAATGAGCAGTTCTTC CATSRDFGTNNEQFF
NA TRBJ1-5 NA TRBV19 TGTGCCAGTAGAAGGTCCATCCTAGGCGACCAGCCCCAGCATTTT CASRRSILGDQPQHF
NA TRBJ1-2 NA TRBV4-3 TGCGCCAGCAGCCAGGCAGGGGTCGGCAACTATGGCTACACCTTC CASSQAGVGNYGYTF
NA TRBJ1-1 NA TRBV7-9 TGTGCCAGCAGCGATGGACTGGGATTGGCGGCTTTCTTT CASSDGLGLAAFF
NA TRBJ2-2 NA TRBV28 TGTGCCAGCCGAAAGGCGGGCACCGGGGAGCTGTTTTTT CASRKAGTGELFF
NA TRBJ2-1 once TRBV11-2 TGTGCCAGCAGCTTAGAATTCAACAATGAGCAGTTCTTC CASSLEFNNEQFF
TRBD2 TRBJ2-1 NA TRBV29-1 TGCAGCGTCCATACTAGCGGGAGACATGAGCAGTTCTTC CSVHTSGRHEQFF
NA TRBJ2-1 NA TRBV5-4 TGTGCCAGCAGCTCACAGGGTAGGAATGAGCAGTTCTTC CASSSQGRNEQFF
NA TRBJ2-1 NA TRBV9 TGTGCCAGCAGCAGAACCGGGACACATTACAATGAGCAGTTCTTC CASSRTGTHYNEQFF
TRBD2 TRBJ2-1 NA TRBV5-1 TGCGCCAGCAGCTTGGGGAGCGGGAATCCTTACAATGAGCAGTTCTTC CASSLGSGNPYNEQFF
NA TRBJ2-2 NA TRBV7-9 TGTGCCAGCAGCCAGGGTGGGCTGAACACCGGGGAGCTGTTTTTT CASSQGGLNTGELFF
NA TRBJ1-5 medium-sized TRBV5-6 TGTGCCAGCAGCTTGGGGGGGCCGAGGCAGCCCCAGCATTTT CASSLGGPRQPQHF
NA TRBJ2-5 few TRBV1 TGCACCAGCAGCCGTCAGAAAGGGACTAGCGGCCAAGAGACCCAGTACTTC CTSSRQKGTSGQETQYF
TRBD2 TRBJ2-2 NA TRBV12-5 TGTGCTAGTGGTTTGCTGGCGGGAGAAGCCGGGGAGCTGTTTTTT CASGLLAGEAGELFF
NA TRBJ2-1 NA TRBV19 TGTGCCAGTAGTATAGATCTAACCAGCGGGCGTGCCTACAATGAGCAGTTCTTC CASSIDLTSGRAYNEQFF
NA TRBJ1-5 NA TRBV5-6 TGTGCCAGCAGCTGGGAGAGGGGGCAGCCCCAGCATTTT CASSWERGQPQHF
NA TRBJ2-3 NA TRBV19 TGTGCCTGTACAATGACAGATACGCAGTATTTT CACTMTDTQYF
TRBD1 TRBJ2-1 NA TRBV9 TGTGCCAGCAGCGGGGGACAGGGCAATGAGCAGTTCTTC CASSGGQGNEQFF
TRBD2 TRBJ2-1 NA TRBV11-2 TGTGCCAGCAGCTTAAAATCGGGGCTAGCGGGACGGTTGGGTGAGCAGTTCTTC CASSLKSGLAGRLGEQFF
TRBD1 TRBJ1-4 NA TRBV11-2 TGTGCCAGCAGCTGGGGAAGGGGGCAAGAAAAACTGTTTTTT CASSWGRGQEKLFF
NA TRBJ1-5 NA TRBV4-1 TGCGCCAGCAGCCAAGCCATTAATCAGCCCCAGCATTTT CASSQAINQPQHF
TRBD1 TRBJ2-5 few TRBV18 TGTGCCAGCTCACCTAGGACAGGGGAGGGGACCCAGTACTTC CASSPRTGEGTQYF
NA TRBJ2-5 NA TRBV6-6 TGTGCCAGCAGTTACTCGACTGGGGGCGAGACCCAGTACTTC CASSYSTGGETQYF
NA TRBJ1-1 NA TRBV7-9 TGTGCCAGCAGCTTAGACAGATACACTGAAGCTTTCTTT CASSLDRYTEAFF
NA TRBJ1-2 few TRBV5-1 TGCGCCAGCAGCGTCCAGACTGATAACTATGGCTACACCTTC CASSVQTDNYGYTF
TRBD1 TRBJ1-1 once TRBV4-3 TGCGCCAGCAGCTATGGACAGGGGAACACTGAAGCTTTCTTT CASSYGQGNTEAFF
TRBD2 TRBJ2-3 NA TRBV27 TGTGCCAGCAGTTCCGCCGGGGGGGGCGGACTCACAGATACGCAGTATTTT CASSSAGGGGLTDTQYF
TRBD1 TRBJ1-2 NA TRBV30 TGTGCCTGGAGCCTTAGGACAGGGGGGGACTATGGCTACACCTTC CAWSLRTGGDYGYTF
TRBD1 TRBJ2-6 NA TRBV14 TGTGCCAGCAGCCGAGGGACAGCTTATTCTGGGGCCAACGTCCTGACTTTC CASSRGTAYSGANVLTF
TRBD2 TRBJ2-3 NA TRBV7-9 TGTGCCAGCAGCCTGACTAGCGGGGTCACAGATACGCAGTATTTT CASSLTSGVTDTQYF
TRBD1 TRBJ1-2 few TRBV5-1 TGCGCCAGCAGCTTGGATACAGGGGGTGGTTATGGCTACACCTTC CASSLDTGGGYGYTF
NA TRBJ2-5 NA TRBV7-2 TGTGCCAGCAGCTTGGGACTGACCGAGAAAGAGACCCAGTACTTC CASSLGLTEKETQYF
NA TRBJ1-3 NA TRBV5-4 TGTGCCAGCAGCTTTCCGGACAGTCTCTCTGGAAACACCATATATTTT CASSFPDSLSGNTIYF
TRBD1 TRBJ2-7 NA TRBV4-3 TGCGCCAGCAGCCAAGATTCTTCGGACAGGCCCTACGAGCAGTACTTC CASSQDSSDRPYEQYF